This T cell receptor (beta chain) was documented in a study of shared clonotypes between healthy human individuals. Study results and limitations: The study found lower generation probabilities in non-shared clonotypes than in those shared by all four donors. Among donors, clonotype sharing was expected to be affected by sequencing depth.

It was at deep level that the assay was run. Clones were sequenced by immunoSEQ multiplex PCR, and TCRdb holds only the in-frame ones, with some missing. The sample contains about 2.4 million clones, 80% to 95% of which appear only once. This clone showed up just once. The antigen is not known. The CDR3 spans 15 residues. J gave up 4 bases and V 0 bases, and 7 bases lay outside the gene matches. Germline V gene data show CDR1 as SGHRS and CDR2 as YFSETQ. This TCR came from a young man in good health. Some clones in this sample may be carry-over from other donors' samples. Material for sequencing was naive CD4+ T cells from PBMCs. This sample's subset: CD45RA+ positively selected. The rearrangement uses TRBV5-1 and TRBJ2-7; TRBD1 matches at 7 bases. CDR3 coding DNA: TGCGCCAGCAGCTTGGCCGGGGACAGAGGATACGAGCAGTACTTC. Its protein product is CASSLAGDRGYEQYF. Together with reference TRBV5-1 and TRBJ2-7, the CDR3 gives the full variable domain: KAGVTQTPRYLIKTRGQQVTLSCSPISGHRSVSWYQQTPGQGLQFLFEYFSETQRNKGNFPGRFSGRQFSNSRSEMNVSTLELGDSALYLCASSLAGDRGYEQYFGPGTRLTVT.